Sequencing of this T cell receptor (beta chain) was carried out in a study of cytomegalovirus exposure and HLA in healthy donors. Germline CDR1 MNHNS, CDR2 SASEGT. This CDR3 region has 16 residues. V was clipped by 3 bases and J by 0 bases, with 14 bases between them. About this clone itself: The antigen is not known.

With 60 Vbeta and 13 Jbeta primers, the PCR was carried out. TCRdb's table, derived via immunoSEQ multiplex PCR, lists solely in-frame clones and lacks some. This repertoire includes approximately 50,000 clones. Study outcomes and limitations: The study listed under 200 cytomegalovirus-associated TCR beta chains. An analysis that came later showed most CMV-associated TCR beta chains appearing HLA-restricted. Likely technical artifact: a cluster of highly shared sequence variants.

The chain recombines TRBV6-1 with TRBJ2-5; weak D call: TRBD2 (6 bases). Source material: PBMCs. This TCR was sampled from a male donor in good health and CMV-seronegative. CDR3 sequence: CASSDGRGPDQETQYF. CDR3 nucleotide sequence: TGTGCCAGCAGTGACGGGCGGGGTCCGGACCAAGAGACCCAGTACTTC.